The 9 T cell receptor beta chains in this list originate from one sample, sequenced in a study of blood T cell repertoires in COVID-19. Here immunoSEQ multiplex PCR was the method, and the copy in TCRdb shows in-frame clones only, minus some. Of some 150,000 clones listed, less than 90% are singletons. The material sequenced was peripheral blood. Receptor source: a woman aged 55 to 70 with COVID-19, enrolled during active disease.

The gene calls are TRBV19 and TRBJ1-2; D perhaps matches TRBD1 (6 bases). Trimming took 5 bases from V and 0 from J, leaving 13 bases between them. Looked up from germline, CDR1 is LNHDA and CDR2 is SQIVND (reference sequence). CDR3 size: 15 residues. The CDR3 bases are TGTGCCAGTAGTGATCTCGACAGGCCTAACTATGGCTACACCTTC. Amino acids: CASSDLDRPNYGYTF.

The table lists this clone with a few counts. The rearrangement joins TRBV18 to TRBJ2-7, with TRBD1 matching over 7 bases. Germline V gene lookup returns CDR1 KGHSH and CDR2 LQKENI. The CDR3 is 14 residues long. With V trimmed by 3 bases and J by 0 bases, 2 bases remained unmatched. The CDR3 sequence: CASSPGQISYEQYF. Here the CDR3 DNA reads TGTGCCAGCTCACCGGGACAGATCTCCTACGAGCAGTACTTC.

This chain links TRBV9 with TRBJ2-1; D is undetermined. V shed 2 bases and J shed 8 bases, with 11 bases lying between them. Germline CDR1 SGDLS, CDR2 YYNGEE. This CDR3 contains 13 residues. The CDR3 here is CASSVLSLDEQFF. CDR3 sequence (DNA): TGTGCCAGCAGCGTTCTATCTCTGGATGAGCAGTTCTTC.

In DNA, the CDR3 is TGTGCCAGCAGACCCAGCGGACGAGGGAGCGACGAGCAGTACTTC. Translating it yields CASRPSGRGSDEQYF. The chain recombines TRBV7-6 with TRBJ2-7; D perhaps matches TRBD2 (5 bases). The CDR3 contains 15 residues. Trimming took off 6 bases at V and 5 bases at J, with 20 bases between the two ends. Germline V gene lookup returns CDR1 SGHVS and CDR2 FNYEAQ.

This sequence joins TRBV5-6 and TRBJ1-2, with TRBD1 identical over 8 bases. V dropped 4 bases and J dropped 2; count of bases not matched to a gene: 4. The CDR3 spans 14 residues. Germline V gene lookup returns CDR1 SGHDT and CDR2 YYEEEE. CDR3 region: CASSAGQGNYGYTF. For the CDR3, the DNA is TGTGCCAGCAGCGCCGGACAGGGCAACTATGGCTACACCTTC.

The chain carries TRBV4-1 and TRBJ1-2; D is perhaps TRBD1 (5 bases). This CDR3 has 14 residues. V was clipped by 0 bases and J by 2 bases, with 7 bases between them. Germline V lookup: CDR1 MGHRA, CDR2 YSYEKL. The CDR3 sequence: CASSQDGANYGYTF. Here the CDR3 DNA reads TGCGCCAGCAGCCAAGATGGGGCCAACTATGGCTACACCTTC.

This clone was recorded a few times. One end of the junction does not line up with germline, which may come from a read error. The chain joins TRBV19 to TRBJ1-5; TRBD1 is a possible D gene (6 bases). The CDR3 consists of 13 residues. Germline V gene data show CDR1 as LNHDA and CDR2 as SQIVND (reference sequence). The CDR3 here is CASSSNPGTPGFF. The CDR3 bases are TGTGCCAGTAGTAGCAACCCAGGGACACCTGGCTTTTTT.

This chain links TRBV19 with TRBJ1-5; D is unclear. The CDR3 consists of 13 residues. CDR1 and CDR2 (germline): LNHDA, SQIVND (reference sequence). Trimming took off 11 bases at V and 0 bases at J, with 11 bases between the two ends. The CDR3, as DNA: TGTGCCGTGGCGGGTTATAGCAATCAGCCCCAGCATTTT. It is translated as CAVAGYSNQPQHF.

V is TRBV6-5 and J is TRBJ1-2, with no clear D. Trimming left V 10 bases short and J 6 bases short, with 21 bases between. The CDR3 runs to 14 residues. Germline CDR1 MNHEY, CDR2 SVGAGI. CDR3 sequence: CATTSTRAEDGYTF. DNA of the CDR3: TGTGCCACCACGTCGACCCGGGCGGAGGATGGCTACACCTTC.